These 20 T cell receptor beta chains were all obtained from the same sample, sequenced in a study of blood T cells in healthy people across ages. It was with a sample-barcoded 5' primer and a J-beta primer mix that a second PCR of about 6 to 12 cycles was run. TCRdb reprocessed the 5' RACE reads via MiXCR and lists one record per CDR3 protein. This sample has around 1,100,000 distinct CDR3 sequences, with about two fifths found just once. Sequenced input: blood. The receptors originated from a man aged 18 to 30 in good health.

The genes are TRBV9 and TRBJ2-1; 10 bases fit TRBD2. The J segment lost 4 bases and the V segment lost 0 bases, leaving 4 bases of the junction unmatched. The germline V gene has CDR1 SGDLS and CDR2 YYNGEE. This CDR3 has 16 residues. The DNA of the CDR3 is TGTGCCAGCAGCGTAGAAAGCGGGGGGGGATACAATGAGCAGTTCTTC. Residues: CASSVESGGGYNEQFF.

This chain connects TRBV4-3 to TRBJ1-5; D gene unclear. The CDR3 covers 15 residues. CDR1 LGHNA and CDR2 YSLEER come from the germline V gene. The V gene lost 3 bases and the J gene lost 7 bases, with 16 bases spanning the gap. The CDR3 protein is CASSHKAVTRQPQHF. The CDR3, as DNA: TGCGCCAGCAGCCACAAGGCTGTGACGCGGCAGCCCCAGCATTTT.

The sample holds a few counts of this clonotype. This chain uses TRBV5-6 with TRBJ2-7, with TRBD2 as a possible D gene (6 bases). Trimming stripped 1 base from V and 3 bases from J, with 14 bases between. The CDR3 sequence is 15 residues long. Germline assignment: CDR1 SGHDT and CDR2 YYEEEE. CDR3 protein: CASSLSGGAVYEQYF. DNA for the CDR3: TGTGCCAGCAGCTTGTCCGGAGGGGCAGTCTACGAGCAGTACTTC.

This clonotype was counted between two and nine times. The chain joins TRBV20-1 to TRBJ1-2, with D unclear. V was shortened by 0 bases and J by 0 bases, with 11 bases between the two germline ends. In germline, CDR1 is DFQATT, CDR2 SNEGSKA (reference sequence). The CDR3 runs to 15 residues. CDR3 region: CSARDVGGANYGYTF. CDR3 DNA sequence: TGCAGTGCTAGAGATGTCGGTGGGGCTAACTATGGCTACACCTTC.

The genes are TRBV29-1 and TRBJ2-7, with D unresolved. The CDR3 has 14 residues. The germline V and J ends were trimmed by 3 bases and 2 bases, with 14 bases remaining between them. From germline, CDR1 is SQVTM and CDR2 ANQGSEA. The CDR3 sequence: CSVDNMGSAYEQYF. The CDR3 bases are TGCAGCGTTGATAATATGGGCAGTGCCTACGAGCAGTACTTC.

The chain's CDR3 is CASSRAGGMYNEQYF. The CDR3 DNA reads TGTGCCAGCAGTCGGGCGGGAGGTATGTACAATGAGCAGTACTTC. The chain has TRBV6-6 and TRBJ2-1; 8 nucleotides align to TRBD2. The DNA end lines up better with TRBJ2-7; the J call may be wrong. Germline lookup yields CDR1 MNHNY and CDR2 SVGAGI (reference sequence). This CDR3 has 15 residues.

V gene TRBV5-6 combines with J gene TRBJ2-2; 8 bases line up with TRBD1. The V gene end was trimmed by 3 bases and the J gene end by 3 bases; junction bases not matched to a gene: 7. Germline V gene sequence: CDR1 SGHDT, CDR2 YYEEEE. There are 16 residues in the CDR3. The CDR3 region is CASSSPDRVDTGELFF. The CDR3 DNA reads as TGTGCCAGCAGCTCCCCGGACAGGGTGGACACCGGGGAGCTGTTTTTT.

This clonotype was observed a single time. The CDR3 DNA follows: TGCAGTGCTAGAGACCTCCAGGGGGGTAATCAGCCCCAGCATTTT. It yields the protein CSARDLQGGNQPQHF. The chain recombines TRBV20-1 with TRBJ1-5, with 7 bases fitting TRBD1. Looked up from germline, CDR1 is DFQATT and CDR2 is SNEGSKA (reference sequence). The CDR3 spans 15 residues. The junction had 6 bases not matched to a gene; V was cut back by 0 bases and J by 4 bases.

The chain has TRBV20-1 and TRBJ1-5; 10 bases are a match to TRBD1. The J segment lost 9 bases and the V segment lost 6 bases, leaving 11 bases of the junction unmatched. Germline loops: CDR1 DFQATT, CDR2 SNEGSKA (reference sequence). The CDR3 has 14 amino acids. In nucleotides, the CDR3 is TGCAGTGCGACCGGGACAGGGGACCGTCCGCCCCAGCATTTT. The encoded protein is CSATGTGDRPPQHF.

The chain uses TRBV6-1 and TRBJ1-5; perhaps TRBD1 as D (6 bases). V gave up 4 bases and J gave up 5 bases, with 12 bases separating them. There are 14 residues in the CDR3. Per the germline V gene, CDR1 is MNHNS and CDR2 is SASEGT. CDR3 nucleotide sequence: TGTGCCAGCAGTGCCACAGGGTGTGATCAGCCCCAGCATTTT. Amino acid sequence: CASSATGCDQPQHF.

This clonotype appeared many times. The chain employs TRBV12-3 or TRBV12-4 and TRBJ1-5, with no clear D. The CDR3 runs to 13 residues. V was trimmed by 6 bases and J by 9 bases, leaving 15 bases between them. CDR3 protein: CASSIGPLAPQHF. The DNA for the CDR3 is TGTGCCAGCAGCATAGGTCCGTTGGCGCCCCAGCATTTT.

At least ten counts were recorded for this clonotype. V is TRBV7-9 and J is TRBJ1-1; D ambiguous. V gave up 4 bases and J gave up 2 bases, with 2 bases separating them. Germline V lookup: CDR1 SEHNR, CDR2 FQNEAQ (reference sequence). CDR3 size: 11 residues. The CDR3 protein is CASSSNTEAFF. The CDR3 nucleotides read TGTGCCAGCAGCTCCAACACTGAAGCTTTCTTT.

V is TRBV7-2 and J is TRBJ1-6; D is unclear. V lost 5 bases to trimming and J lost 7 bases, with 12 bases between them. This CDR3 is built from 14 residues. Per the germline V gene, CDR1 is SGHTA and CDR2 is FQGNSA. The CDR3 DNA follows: TGTGCCAGCAGCGACCGACATACCAATTCACCCCTCCACTTT. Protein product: CASSDRHTNSPLHF.

The CDR3 loop reads CSASPPAASTDTQYF. The CDR3 DNA follows: TGCAGTGCTAGCCCGCCCGCAGCTAGCACAGATACGCAGTATTTT. The chain couples TRBV20-1 to TRBJ2-3; no clear D. Germline-derived CDR1 and CDR2 are DFQATT and SNEGSKA (reference sequence). This CDR3 has 15 amino acids. V was cut by 3 bases and J by 0 bases, with 13 bases left in between.

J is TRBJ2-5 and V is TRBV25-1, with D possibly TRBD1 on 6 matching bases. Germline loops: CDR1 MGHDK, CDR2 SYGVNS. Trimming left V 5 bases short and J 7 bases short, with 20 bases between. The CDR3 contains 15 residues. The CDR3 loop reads CASSFPSQGDGTQYF. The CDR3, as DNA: TGTGCCAGCAGTTTCCCGTCACAGGGTGATGGGACCCAGTACTTC.

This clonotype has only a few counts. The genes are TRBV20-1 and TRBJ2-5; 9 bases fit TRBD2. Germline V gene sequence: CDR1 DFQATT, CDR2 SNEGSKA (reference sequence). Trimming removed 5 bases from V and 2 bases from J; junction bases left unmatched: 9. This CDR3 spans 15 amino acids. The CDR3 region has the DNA TGCAGTGCTGGGAGCGGGGGGCTCCCTCAAGAGACCCAGTACTTC. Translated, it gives CSAGSGGLPQETQYF.

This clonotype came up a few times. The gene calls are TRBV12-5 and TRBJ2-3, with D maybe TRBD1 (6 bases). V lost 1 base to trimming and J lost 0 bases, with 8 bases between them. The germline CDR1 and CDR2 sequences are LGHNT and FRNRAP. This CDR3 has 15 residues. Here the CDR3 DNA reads TGTGCTAGTGGTTTGGGCAGGGGTAGCACAGATACGCAGTATTTT. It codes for CASGLGRGSTDTQYF.

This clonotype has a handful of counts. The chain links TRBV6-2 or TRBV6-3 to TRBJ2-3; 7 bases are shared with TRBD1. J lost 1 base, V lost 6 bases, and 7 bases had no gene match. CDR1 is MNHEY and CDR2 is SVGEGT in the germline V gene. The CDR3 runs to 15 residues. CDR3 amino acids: CASRETGFRTDTQYF. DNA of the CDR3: TGTGCCAGCAGAGAGACAGGGTTTCGCACAGATACGCAGTATTTT.

The CDR3 sequence: CASSIGTGFEQYF. The CDR3 DNA reads as TGTGCCAGTAGTATAGGTACAGGGTTCGAGCAGTACTTC. The chain recombines TRBV19 with TRBJ2-5; D might be TRBD1 (6 bases). The J call may be faulty, since TRBJ2-7 better matches the DNA end. This CDR3 is 13 amino acids long. The germline V gene has CDR1 LNHDA and CDR2 SQIVND (reference sequence).

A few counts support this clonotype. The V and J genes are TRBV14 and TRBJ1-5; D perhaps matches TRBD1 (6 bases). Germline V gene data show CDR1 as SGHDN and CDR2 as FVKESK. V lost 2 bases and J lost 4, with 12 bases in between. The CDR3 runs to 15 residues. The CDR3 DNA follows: TGTGCCAGCAGCCAATCGGGACACCGGAATCAGCCCCAGCATTTT. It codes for CASSQSGHRNQPQHF.